This is a list of T cell receptor beta chains from one sample in a study of siplizumab effects on memory and regulatory T cells. Repertoires were generated with immunoSEQ multiplex PCR, while TCRdb's copy carries only in-frame clones and drops some. Here the sample spans approximately 65,000 clones, approximately 87% being singletons. Sequences were obtained from memory CD4+ T cells sorted from blood. All receptors come from a human donor in good health. Each CDR3 is given with its conserved first and last residue. A D gene is named only where the DNA matches it firmly. Clone size is shown for a subset of rows, as once, few, many or a class of expanded clone.

>-|TRBJ1-1|TRBV5-1|-
TGCGCCAGCACTTTGGTGGGGATGAACACTGAAGCTTTCTTT
CASTLVGMNTEAFF
>-|TRBJ1-6|TRBV19|-
TGTGCCAGTAGTATAGAGGGACGGTTACCCCTCCACTTT
CASSIEGRLPLHF
>few|TRBJ1-3|TRBV7-9|TRBD1
TGTGCCAGCAGCGGACAGGGCTCTGGAAACACCATATATTTT
CASSGQGSGNTIYF
>-|TRBJ1-1|TRBV18|-
TGTGCCAGCTCACCCGCCGGGAAAGGCACTGAAGCTTTCTTT
CASSPAGKGTEAFF
>-|TRBJ1-1|TRBV7-9|-
TGTGCCAGCAGCTTAGCGGGACGGGTCACTGAAGCTTTCTTT
CASSLAGRVTEAFF
>-|TRBJ2-2|TRBV7-2|-
TGTGCCAGCAGCTCATTAGCGGTCGGGGAGCTGTTTTTT
CASSSLAVGELFF
>-|TRBJ2-1|TRBV7-9|TRBD2
TGTGCCAGCAGCGAGGGGACTAGCGGGGGGTACAATGAGCAGTTCTTC
CASSEGTSGGYNEQFF
>-|TRBJ1-2|TRBV5-1|-
TGCGCCAGCAGCTTGGGAGGGTATGGCTACACCTTC
CASSLGGYGYTF
>-|TRBJ1-5|TRBV6-5|-
TGTGCCAGCAAACAAGAGGATAGCAATCAGCCCCAGCATTTT
CASKQEDSNQPQHF
>-|TRBJ1-1|TRBV7-9|TRBD1
TGTGCCAGCAGCACCGGGACAGGGGGCAACACTGAAGCTTTCTTT
CASSTGTGGNTEAFF
>few|TRBJ1-2|TRBV7-9|-
TGTGCCAGCAGACCGACAGGTTACTATGGCTACACCTTC
CASRPTGYYGYTF
>-|TRBJ2-7|TRBV16|-
TGTGCCAGCAGCCAAAACAGGGGAGGAAACGAGCAGTACTTC
CASSQNRGGNEQYF
>few|TRBJ1-1|TRBV5-1|-
TGCGCCAGCAGCTCCTATGTTACTACGAACACTGAAGCTTTCTTT
CASSSYVTTNTEAFF
>-|TRBJ2-7|TRBV5-6|-
TGTGCCAGCAGCCCCTTGGGGCCCTCCTACGAGCAGTACTTC
CASSPLGPSYEQYF
>-|TRBJ1-1|TRBV5-1|-
TGCGCCAGCAGCTTGAATCGCCCCGGGGAGAACACTGAAGCTTTCTTT
CASSLNRPGENTEAFF
>-|TRBJ1-5|TRBV6-4|-
TGTGCCAGCAGTGTCGAACAGGGTCAGCCCCAGCATTTT
CASSVEQGQPQHF
>-|TRBJ2-5|TRBV6-5|-
TGTGCCAGCAGTTATCTTGACGGAGGGGAGACCCAGTACTTC
CASSYLDGGETQYF
>once|TRBJ1-1|TRBV4-1|-
TGCGCCAGCAGCCAGGGTAATTTGAACACTGAAGCTTTCTTT
CASSQGNLNTEAFF
>-|TRBJ1-3|TRBV5-1|-
TGCGCCAGCAGCTTGGGGACAGCTGGAAACACCATATATTTT
CASSLGTAGNTIYF
>-|TRBJ2-6|TRBV6-1|-
TGTGCCAGCAAAAATATCAACAACGTCCTGACTTTC
CASKNINNVLTF
>-|TRBJ1-2|TRBV6-6|-
TGTGCCAGCAGTGACCTCTATGGCTACACCTTC
CASSDLYGYTF
>-|TRBJ1-2|TRBV6-5|-
TGTGCCAGTCGCACACGGACCAACTATGGCTACACCTTC
CASRTRTNYGYTF
>-|TRBJ2-5|TRBV11-2|TRBD2
TGTGCCAGCAGCTCGAAGACTAGCTTAGAGACCCAGTACTTC
CASSSKTSLETQYF
>-|TRBJ2-5|TRBV5-1|-
TGCGCCAGCAGCTTGGGCACAGGGCAGGGAGAGACCCAGTACTTC
CASSLGTGQGETQYF
>-|TRBJ1-2|TRBV5-5|TRBD1
TGTGCCAGCAGCTTGGAAGGACAGGCCCTCGGCTACACCTTC
CASSLEGQALGYTF
>-|TRBJ1-2|TRBV6-5|-
TGTGCGTCGGGGGCTTCGAGTGGCTACACCTTC
CASGASSGYTF
>-|TRBJ1-1|TRBV15|-
TGTGCCACCAGCAGAGGGTACAGTGACACTGAAGCTTTCTTT
CATSRGYSDTEAFF
>-|TRBJ1-1|TRBV7-9|-
TGTGCCAGCAGCTTAAGTCGGAACACTGAAGCTTTCTTT
CASSLSRNTEAFF
>-|TRBJ2-7|TRBV18|TRBD2
TGTGCCAGCTCACCACTAGCGGGAGTCGAGCAGTACTTC
CASSPLAGVEQYF
>-|TRBJ1-5|TRBV13|-
TGTGCCAGCAGCTTCGGTCCCGGACCCAATCAGCCCCAGCATTTT
CASSFGPGPNQPQHF
>-|TRBJ1-2|TRBV6-5|-
TGTGCCAGCAGTTCCGGGACGGCCACCTATGGCTACACCTTC
CASSSGTATYGYTF
>-|TRBJ1-6|TRBV6-1|TRBD1
TGTGCCAGCATCCAGGGGGCAGGTTCACCCCTCCACTTT
CASIQGAGSPLHF
>-|TRBJ2-3|TRBV30|-
TGTGCCTGGACGTGGGGCGGGCCTCGCACAGATACGCAGTATTTT
CAWTWGGPRTDTQYF
>-|TRBJ2-7|TRBV2|TRBD1
TGTGCCAGCAGTGAAAGGACAGGGACCTACGAGCAGTACTTC
CASSERTGTYEQYF
>-|TRBJ2-1|TRBV5-1|TRBD1
TGCGCCAGCAGCTTGGATGGCAGGGGGAAAAATGAGCAGTTCTTC
CASSLDGRGKNEQFF
>-|TRBJ2-2|TRBV7-7|-
TGTGCTAGCAGCCCGGGGGCCGGGGAGCTGTTTTTT
CASSPGAGELFF
>once|TRBJ2-7|TRBV27|TRBD1
TGTGCCAGCAGTACCCTGGACAGGGGTTACGAGCAGTACTTC
CASSTLDRGYEQYF
>-|TRBJ2-3|TRBV6-6|-
TGTGCCAGCAGTTACAACGGCTTCACAGATACGCAGTATTTT
CASSYNGFTDTQYF
>once|TRBJ2-3|TRBV7-2|TRBD2
TGTGCCAGCAGCCCAGGACTAGCGGGGGGGCCTCGGACAGATACGCAGTATTTT
CASSPGLAGGPRTDTQYF
>-|TRBJ2-5|TRBV11-1|-
TGTGCCAGCAGCTTAGGACAGGCCGTGGAGACCCAGTACTTC
CASSLGQAVETQYF
>few|TRBJ1-2|TRBV2|TRBD1
TGTGCCAGCAGGGAAGCAGACAGGGGAGATGGCTACACCTTC
CASREADRGDGYTF
>-|TRBJ1-3|TRBV19|-
TGTGCCTCTCTCGAACGAGTCTCTGGAAACACCATATATTTT
CASLERVSGNTIYF
>-|TRBJ2-7|TRBV20-1|-
TGCAGTGCTAGAGAAGGGGACGAGCAGTACTTC
CSAREGDEQYF
>-|TRBJ1-1|TRBV13|-
TGTGCCAGCAGCTGGCCGGGCACTGAAGCTTTCTTT
CASSWPGTEAFF
>-|TRBJ2-5|TRBV11-1|TRBD2
TGTGCCAGCAGCTTAGCTAACGCGGGGGGGCAAGAGACCCAGTACTTC
CASSLANAGGQETQYF
>-|TRBJ1-1|TRBV6-1|-
TGTGCCAGCAGTGAGATGACCACCCTTCGCGCTTTCTTT
CASSEMTTLRAFF
>-|TRBJ2-3|TRBV30|-
TGTGCCTGGAGTAGTAGGGGAGATACGCAGTATTTT
CAWSSRGDTQYF
>few|TRBJ1-1|TRBV9|TRBD1
TGTGCCAGCAGCGTAGAGGGACAGGGAATTGAAGCTTTCTTT
CASSVEGQGIEAFF
>-|TRBJ2-7|TRBV6-1|TRBD1
TGTGCCACCTTAGACAGGGACGACGAGCAGTACTTC
CATLDRDDEQYF
>few|TRBJ1-5|TRBV5-1|-
TGCGCCAGCAGCCTGGGGGGGGTTTCCAACCAGCCCCAGCATTTT
CASSLGGVSNQPQHF
>-|TRBJ2-7|TRBV5-8|-
TGTGCCAGCAGCTTAAGTTGGACATCTCTACTACAGGAGCAGTACTTC
CASSLSWTSLLQEQYF
>-|TRBJ2-7|TRBV29-1|TRBD2
TGCAGCGTTGAACCGGAAGGACTAGCTGGCGAGCAGTACTTC
CSVEPEGLAGEQYF
>few|TRBJ2-3|TRBV5-4|-
TGTGCCAGCAGAAATGCTAGGGATCATAGCACAGATACGCAGTATTTT
CASRNARDHSTDTQYF
>-|TRBJ1-5|TRBV10-3|-
TGTGCCATCAGTGATCGTCCGTCAGATCAGCCCCAGCATTTT
CAISDRPSDQPQHF
>-|TRBJ2-7|TRBV6-5|-
TGTGCCAGCAGGACAGGATACGAGCAGTACTTC
CASRTGYEQYF
>-|TRBJ1-1|TRBV5-1|-
TGCGCCAGCAGCGTTGGCGGAGGGATGGCCACTGAAGCTTTCTTT
CASSVGGGMATEAFF
>-|TRBJ1-2|TRBV12-5|-
TGTGCTAGTGCCACAACTCTAGGGGGTTATGGCTACACCTTC
CASATTLGGYGYTF
>-|TRBJ1-5|TRBV5-8|-
TGTGCCAGCAGCTCAGGGTATGTGGGCGGACAGCCCCAGCATTTT
CASSSGYVGGQPQHF